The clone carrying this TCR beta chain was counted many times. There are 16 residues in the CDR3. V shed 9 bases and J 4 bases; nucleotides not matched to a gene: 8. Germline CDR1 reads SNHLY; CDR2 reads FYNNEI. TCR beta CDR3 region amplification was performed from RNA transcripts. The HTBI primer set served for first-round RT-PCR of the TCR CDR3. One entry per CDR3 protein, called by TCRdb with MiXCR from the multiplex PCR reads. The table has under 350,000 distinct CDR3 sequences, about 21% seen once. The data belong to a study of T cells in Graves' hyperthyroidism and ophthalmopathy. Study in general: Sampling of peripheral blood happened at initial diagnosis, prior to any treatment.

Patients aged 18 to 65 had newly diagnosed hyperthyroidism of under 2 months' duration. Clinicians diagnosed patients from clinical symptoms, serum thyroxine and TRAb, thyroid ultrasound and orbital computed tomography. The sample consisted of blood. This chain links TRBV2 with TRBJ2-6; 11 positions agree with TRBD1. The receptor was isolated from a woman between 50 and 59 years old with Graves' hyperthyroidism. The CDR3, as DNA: TGTGCCAGTAGGACAGGGGGCGTTGCCGGGGCCAACGTCCTGACTTTC. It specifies CASRTGGVAGANVLTF.